The table lists the clone carrying this TCR beta chain with a few counts. This sample was included in a study of blood T cell repertoires in COVID-19. Study context: PBMCs, B-cell-depleted T cells, or T cells were the source of the cDNA or gDNA that made up the material.

The germline V gene has CDR1 LNHDA and CDR2 SQIVND (reference sequence). Unmatched junction bases numbered 12, after V lost 6 bases and J lost 6 bases. There are 16 residues in the CDR3. Seattle's cohort entered during active infection and was followed longitudinally. Authors' data handling: Estimated nucleated cell counts came from reference gene primer amplification. Sequencing was performed with immunoSEQ multiplex PCR; in TCRdb, only in-frame clones are kept and a portion is missing. V and J calls and clone size come straight from that table; D and trimming were deduced from the DNA. The sample lists about 130,000 clones; roughly 77% were seen once.

The chain combines TRBV19 with TRBJ1-5; 9 bases fit TRBD1. The sample comprised peripheral blood. This sequence was found in a woman aged 70 to 79 with COVID-19, enrolled during active disease. CDR3 in amino acids: CASSYRDRVGVQPQHF. As DNA, the CDR3 is TGTGCCAGTAGCTACCGGGACAGGGTGGGGGTTCAGCCCCAGCATTTT.